This TCR beta chain was profiled in a study of T cell changes during pregnancy in multiple sclerosis. The CDR3 is made up of 14 amino acids. CDR1 is SGHKS, CDR2 YYEKEE, per germline (reference sequence). Trimming left V 1 base short and J 1 base short, with 8 bases between. This table comes from immunoSEQ multiplex PCR, and its TCRdb copy is limited to in-frame clones, with some not included. The sample carries 70,000 to 80,000 clones, over 85% recorded once. The gene calls are TRBV5-5 and TRBJ1-1; the D is unclear. The sample in question was peripheral blood, obtained in the first trimester of pregnancy. The sequence was obtained from a female donor with multiple sclerosis, enrolled in a pregnancy study. The CDR3 is CASSLYTANTEAFF. In DNA form, the CDR3 reads TGTGCCAGCAGCTTGTATACAGCGAACACTGAAGCTTTCTTT.